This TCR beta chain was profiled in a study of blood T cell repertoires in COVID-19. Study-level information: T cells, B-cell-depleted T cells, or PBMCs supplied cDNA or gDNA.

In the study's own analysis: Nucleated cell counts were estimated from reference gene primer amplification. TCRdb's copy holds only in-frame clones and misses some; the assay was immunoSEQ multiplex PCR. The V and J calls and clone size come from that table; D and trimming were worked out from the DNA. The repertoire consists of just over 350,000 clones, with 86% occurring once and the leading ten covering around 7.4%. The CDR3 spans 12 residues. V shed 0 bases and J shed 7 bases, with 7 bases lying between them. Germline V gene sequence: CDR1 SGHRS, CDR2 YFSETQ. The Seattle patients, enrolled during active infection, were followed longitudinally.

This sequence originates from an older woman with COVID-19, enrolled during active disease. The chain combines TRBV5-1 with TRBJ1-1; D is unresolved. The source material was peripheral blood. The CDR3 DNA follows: TGCGCCAGCAGCTTGGGAGGAGATGAAGCTTTCTTT. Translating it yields CASSLGGDEAFF.